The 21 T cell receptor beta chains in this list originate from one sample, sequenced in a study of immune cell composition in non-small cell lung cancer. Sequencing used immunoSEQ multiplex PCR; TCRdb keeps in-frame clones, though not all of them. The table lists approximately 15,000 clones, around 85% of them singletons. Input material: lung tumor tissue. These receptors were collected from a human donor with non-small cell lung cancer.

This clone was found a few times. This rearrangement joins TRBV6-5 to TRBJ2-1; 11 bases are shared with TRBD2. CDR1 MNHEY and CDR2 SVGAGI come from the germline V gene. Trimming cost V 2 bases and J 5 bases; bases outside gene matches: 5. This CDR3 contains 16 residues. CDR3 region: CASSYGSGRGDNEQFF. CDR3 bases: TGTGCCAGCAGTTACGGTAGCGGGAGGGGGGACAATGAGCAGTTCTTC.

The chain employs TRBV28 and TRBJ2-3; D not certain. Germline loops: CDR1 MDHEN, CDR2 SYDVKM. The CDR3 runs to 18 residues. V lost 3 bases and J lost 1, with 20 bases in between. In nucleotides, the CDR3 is TGTGCCAGCAGTTTGCGAGAGACACGGGTTATCGGCACAGATACGCAGTATTTT. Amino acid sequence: CASSLRETRVIGTDTQYF.

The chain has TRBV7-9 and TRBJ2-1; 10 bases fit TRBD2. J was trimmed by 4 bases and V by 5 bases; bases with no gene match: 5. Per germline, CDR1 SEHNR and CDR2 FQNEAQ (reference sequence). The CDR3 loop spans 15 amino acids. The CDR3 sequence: CASSPLAGYYNEQFF. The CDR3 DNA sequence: TGTGCCAGCAGCCCACTAGCGGGATATTACAATGAGCAGTTCTTC. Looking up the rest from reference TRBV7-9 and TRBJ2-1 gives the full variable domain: DTGVSQNPRHKITKRGQNVTFRCDPISEHNRLYWYRQTLGQGPEFLTYFQNEAQLEKSRLLSDRFSAERPKGSFSTLEIQRTEQGDSAMYLCASSPLAGYYNEQFFGPGTRLTVL.

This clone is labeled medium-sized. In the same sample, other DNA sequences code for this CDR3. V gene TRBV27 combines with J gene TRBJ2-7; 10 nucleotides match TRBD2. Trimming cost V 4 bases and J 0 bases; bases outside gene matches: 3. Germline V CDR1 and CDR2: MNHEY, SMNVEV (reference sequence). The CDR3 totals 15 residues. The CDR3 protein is CASSSLAGLSYEQYF. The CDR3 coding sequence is TGTGCCAGCAGTTCACTAGCGGGACTCTCCTACGAGCAGTACTTC.

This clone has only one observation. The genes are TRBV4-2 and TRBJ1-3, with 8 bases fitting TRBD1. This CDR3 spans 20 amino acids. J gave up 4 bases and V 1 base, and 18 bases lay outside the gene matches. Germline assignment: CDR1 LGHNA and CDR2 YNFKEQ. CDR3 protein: CASSQGPAPGTGTAGNTIYF. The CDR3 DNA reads TGTGCCAGCAGCCAAGGCCCTGCCCCCGGGACAGGCACGGCCGGAAACACCATATATTTT.

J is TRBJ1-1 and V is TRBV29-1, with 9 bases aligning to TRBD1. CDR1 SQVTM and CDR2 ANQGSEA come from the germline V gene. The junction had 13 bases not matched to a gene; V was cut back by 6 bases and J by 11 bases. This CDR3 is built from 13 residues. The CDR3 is CSVHTGGAVLAFF. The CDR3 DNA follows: TGCAGCGTACACACAGGGGGCGCAGTACTCGCTTTCTTT.

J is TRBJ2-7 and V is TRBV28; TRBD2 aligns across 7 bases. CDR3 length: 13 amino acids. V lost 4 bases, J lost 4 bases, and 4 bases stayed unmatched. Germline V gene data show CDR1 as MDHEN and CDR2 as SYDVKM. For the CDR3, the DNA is TGTGCCAGCAGTTCTAGGACTAGGTACGAGCAGTACTTC. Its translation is CASSSRTRYEQYF.

DNA of the CDR3: TGTGCCAGCAGCTCAGGACAGGGGTACACTGAAGCTTTCTTT. Amino acid sequence: CASSSGQGYTEAFF. The chain links TRBV13 to TRBJ1-1; 9 nucleotides line up with TRBD1. Germline-derived CDR1 and CDR2 are PRHDT and FYEKMQ (reference sequence). This CDR3 contains 14 residues. J gave up 3 bases and V 4 bases, and 3 bases lay outside the gene matches.

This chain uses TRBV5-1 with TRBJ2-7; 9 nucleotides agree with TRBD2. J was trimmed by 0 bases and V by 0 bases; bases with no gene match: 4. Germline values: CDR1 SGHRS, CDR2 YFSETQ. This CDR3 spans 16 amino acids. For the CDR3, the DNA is TGCGCCAGCAGCTTGGGGGCTAGCGGGAACTCCTACGAGCAGTACTTC. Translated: CASSLGASGNSYEQYF.

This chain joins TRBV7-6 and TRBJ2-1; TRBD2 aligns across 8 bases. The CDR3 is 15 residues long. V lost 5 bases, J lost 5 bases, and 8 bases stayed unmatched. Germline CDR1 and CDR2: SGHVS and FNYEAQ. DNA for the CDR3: TGTGCCAGCAGCCCCTGGACTAGCAGAGACAATGAGCAGTTCTTC. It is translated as CASSPWTSRDNEQFF.

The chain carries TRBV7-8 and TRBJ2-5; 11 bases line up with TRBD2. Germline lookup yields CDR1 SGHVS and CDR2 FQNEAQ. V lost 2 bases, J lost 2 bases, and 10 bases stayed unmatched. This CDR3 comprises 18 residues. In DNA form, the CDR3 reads TGTGCCAGCAGCTTACGGGGACTAGCGGTACAAACGCAAGAGACCCAGTACTTC. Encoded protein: CASSLRGLAVQTQETQYF.

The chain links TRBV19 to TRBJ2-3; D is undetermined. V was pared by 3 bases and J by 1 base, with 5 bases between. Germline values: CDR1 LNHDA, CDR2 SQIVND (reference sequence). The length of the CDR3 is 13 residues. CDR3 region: CASSMSGTDTQYF. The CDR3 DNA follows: TGTGCCAGTAGTATGTCGGGCACAGATACGCAGTATTTT.

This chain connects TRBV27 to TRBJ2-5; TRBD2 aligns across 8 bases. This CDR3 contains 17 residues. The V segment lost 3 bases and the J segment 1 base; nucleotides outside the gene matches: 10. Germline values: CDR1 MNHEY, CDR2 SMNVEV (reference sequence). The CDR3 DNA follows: TGTGCCAGCAGTTTTCAGGGAACTAGCGGAGGCCAAGAGACCCAGTACTTC. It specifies CASSFQGTSGGQETQYF.

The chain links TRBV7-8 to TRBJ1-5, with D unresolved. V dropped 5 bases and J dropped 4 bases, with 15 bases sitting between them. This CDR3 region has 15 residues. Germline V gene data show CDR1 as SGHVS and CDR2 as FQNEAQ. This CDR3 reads CASSPWAGGNQPQHF. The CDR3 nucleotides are TGTGCCAGCAGCCCCTGGGCAGGAGGAAATCAGCCCCAGCATTTT.

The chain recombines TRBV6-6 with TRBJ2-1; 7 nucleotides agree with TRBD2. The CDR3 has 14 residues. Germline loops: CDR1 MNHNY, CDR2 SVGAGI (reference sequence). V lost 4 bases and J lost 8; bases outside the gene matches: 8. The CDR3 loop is CASSWTSPPHEQFF. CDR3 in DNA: TGTGCCAGCAGTTGGACTAGTCCTCCGCATGAGCAGTTCTTC.

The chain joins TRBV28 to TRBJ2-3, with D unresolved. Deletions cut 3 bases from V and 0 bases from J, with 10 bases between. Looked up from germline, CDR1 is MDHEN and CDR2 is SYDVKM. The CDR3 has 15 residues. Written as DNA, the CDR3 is TGTGCCAGCAGTTTCTTAGTCCGGAGCACAGATACGCAGTATTTT. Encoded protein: CASSFLVRSTDTQYF.

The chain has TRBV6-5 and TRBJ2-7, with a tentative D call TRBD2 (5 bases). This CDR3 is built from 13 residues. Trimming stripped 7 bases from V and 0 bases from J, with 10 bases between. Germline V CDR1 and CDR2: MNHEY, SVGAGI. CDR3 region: CASNGGSSYEQYF. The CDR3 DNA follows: TGTGCCAGCAATGGAGGAAGCTCCTACGAGCAGTACTTC.

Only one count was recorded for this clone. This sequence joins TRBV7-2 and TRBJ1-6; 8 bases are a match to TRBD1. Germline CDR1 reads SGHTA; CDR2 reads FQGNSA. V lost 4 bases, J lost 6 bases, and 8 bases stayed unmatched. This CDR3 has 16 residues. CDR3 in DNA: TGTGCCAGCAGCTCGAACCAGGGGGCGGCTAATTCACCCCTCCACTTT. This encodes CASSSNQGAANSPLHF. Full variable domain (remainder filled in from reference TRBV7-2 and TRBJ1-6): GAGVSQSPSNKVTEKGKDVELRCDPISGHTALYWYRQSLGQGLEFLIYFQGNSAPDKSGLPSDRFSAERTGGSVSTLTIQRTQQEDSAVYLCASSSNQGAANSPLHFGNGTRLTVT.

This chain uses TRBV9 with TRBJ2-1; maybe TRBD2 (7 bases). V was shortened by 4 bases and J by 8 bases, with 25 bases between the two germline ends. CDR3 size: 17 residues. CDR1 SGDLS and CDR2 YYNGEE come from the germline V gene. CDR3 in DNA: TGTGCCAGCAGCTCGTTCCAAGGGGGGAGGGCCTTCGATGAGCAGTTCTTC. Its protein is CASSSFQGGRAFDEQFF.

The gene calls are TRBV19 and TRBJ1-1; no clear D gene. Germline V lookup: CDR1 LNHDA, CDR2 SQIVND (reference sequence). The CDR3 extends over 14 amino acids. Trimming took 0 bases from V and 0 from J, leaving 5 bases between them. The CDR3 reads CASSIDSLNTEAFF. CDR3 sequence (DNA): TGTGCCAGTAGTATAGACAGTTTGAACACTGAAGCTTTCTTT.

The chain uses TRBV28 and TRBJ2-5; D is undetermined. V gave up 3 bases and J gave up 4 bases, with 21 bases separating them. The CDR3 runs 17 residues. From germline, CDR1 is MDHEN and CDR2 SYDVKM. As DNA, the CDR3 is TGTGCCAGCAGTTTTCAGGTGGCTGGCGTGTTTGTAGAGACCCAGTACTTC. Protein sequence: CASSFQVAGVFVETQYF.